This record concerns one T cell receptor beta chain sequence. It lacks a known antigen. No base quality information exists; no much larger clone differs at one position. This sample stems from a study of T-cell reconstitution after alpha-beta-depleted transplantation in children (TCRdb year 2016). Looking at the study overall: T-cell immune reconstitution after TCRalphabeta/CD19-depleted allogeneic hematopoietic cell transplantation in children was quantitatively tracked in the study by means of TCR repertoire profiling.

What the treatment or condition label conveys for this sample: allogeneic hematopoietic cell transplantation with graft depleted of TCRalphabeta T cells and CD19 B cells. The transplant recipients were children given TCRalphabeta/CD19-depleted allogeneic hematopoietic cell grafts. The paper's findings and limits, for the study overall: Hyperexpanded clone frequencies declined over subsequent months; after one year, T-cell counts and TCRbeta diversity were mostly attributed to newly produced T cells. The high TCRbeta diversity at day 60 in some patients was ascribed to recipient T cells and intrathymic progenitors that had survived conditioning. The apparently early alphabetaT-cell count recovery about two months after transplant was reportedly dependent on only several hundred rapidly expanded clones derived from non-depleted graft cells.

The library was generated by PCR. The instrument given in TCRdb is Illumina HiSeq 2500. TCR libraries were prepared with molecular barcoding, using unique molecular identifiers to normalize TCRbeta repertoire quantification. The public sequencing data were trimmed at Q25 with fastp and processed into clonotypes with MiXCR by TCRdb, which kept only in-frame beta chains. Every entry covers one CDR3 protein and lists the most common genes and DNA from its rows. The sample table holds about 210,000 distinct CDR3 sequences, of which about a sixth were seen once. The ten largest clones capture just under 45% of the sample. The source material was PBMCs, mostly from graft donor cells, sampled 360 days after TCRalphabeta/CD19-depleted stem cell transplant. This clonotype was obtained from a male patient aged 2 to 10 who had a stem cell transplant for acute lymphoblastic leukemia, so the T cells may come from the graft donor.

This receptor carries the CDR3 CASSLGQPSSYEQYF. At the DNA level, the sequence is TGTGCCAGCAGCTTAGGGCAGCCAAGCTCCTACGAGCAGTACTTC. The rearranged segments are TRBV7-8 and TRBJ2-7, with no reliable assignment of the D segment. The junction shows trimming of 1 base on V and 0 bases on J, plus 10 bases between the germline ends. In the germline V gene, CDR1 corresponds to SGHVS and CDR2 to FQNEAQ. The CDR3 sequence holds 15 residues, the cysteine and phenylalanine included. Only CDR3 DNA is held: 45 bases, read in frame from base 1.